Shown below are 29 T cell receptor beta chains from a single sample sequenced in a study of identical twins. TCRdb independently ran MiXCR on the 5' RACE reads; one entry per CDR3 protein. This table holds approximately 1.8 million distinct CDR3 sequences, around 29% found once. The sequenced sample consisted of cord blood. These receptors were taken from a newborn girl in good health.

The table lists this clonotype with a few counts. The chain uses TRBV12-3 or TRBV12-4 and TRBJ1-1; 7 bases fit TRBD1. Trimming took 3 bases from V and 3 from J; bases not matched to a gene: 4. The CDR3 length is 14 residues. As DNA, the CDR3 is TGTGCCAGCAGTTTCGGGACAGTATACACTGAAGCTTTCTTT. Amino acids: CASSFGTVYTEAFF.

About this clonotype: One end of the junction varies from germline; a read error may be responsible. The CDR3 DNA reads TGTGCCAGCAGCGCAGGGGGTGCTAACTATGGTTACACCTTC. Its translation is CASSAGGANYGYTF. The chain employs TRBV6-1 and TRBJ1-2; 7 bases map to TRBD1. This CDR3 comprises 14 residues. The germline CDR1 and CDR2 sequences are MNHNS and SASEGT.

This chain links TRBV7-6 with TRBJ2-1; 7 nucleotides match TRBD1. After removal of 5 bases from V and 10 bases from J, the junction contained 11 bases not matched to a gene. The V gene's germline CDR1 is SGHVS and CDR2 FNYEAQ. The CDR3 consists of 14 residues. Here the CDR3 DNA reads TGTGCCAGCAGCCCTGGGACAGCTGGGCACGAGCAGTTCTTC. Amino acid sequence: CASSPGTAGHEQFF. Filled out from reference TRBV7-6 and TRBJ2-1, the complete variable domain reads GAGVSQSPRYKVTKRGQDVALRCDPISGHVSLYWYRQALGQGPEFLTYFNYEAQQDKSGLPNDRFSAERPEGSISTLTIQRTEQRDSAMYRCASSPGTAGHEQFFGPGTRLTVL.

The chain has TRBV20-1 and TRBJ2-1; 8 nucleotides agree with TRBD2. Trimming took 0 bases from V and 1 from J; bases not matched to a gene: 2. This CDR3 spans 15 amino acids. Germline CDR1 DFQATT, CDR2 SNEGSKA (reference sequence). The CDR3 loop is CSARELAGSYNEQFF. CDR3 DNA sequence: TGCAGTGCTAGAGAGCTAGCGGGTTCCTACAATGAGCAGTTCTTC.

This clonotype turned up a few times. The chain couples TRBV2 to TRBJ2-3; 10 bases map to TRBD2. From germline, CDR1 is SNHLY and CDR2 FYNNEI. Trimming took 3 bases from V and 3 from J; bases not matched to a gene: 18. This CDR3 contains 20 residues. The CDR3 sequence: CASSDDWGSGRPRETDTQYF. The CDR3 DNA sequence: TGTGCCAGCAGTGATGATTGGGGTAGCGGGAGGCCTCGGGAGACAGATACGCAGTATTTT. The variable domain in full, completed from reference TRBV2 and TRBJ2-3, reads EPEVTQTPSHQVTQMGQEVILRCVPISNHLYFYWYRQILGQKVEFLVSFYNNEISEKSEIFDDQFSVERPDGSNFTLKIRSTKLEDSAMYFCASSDDWGSGRPRETDTQYFGPGTRLTVL.

The J gene is TRBJ1-2, the V gene TRBV5-1; possibly TRBD1 for D (5 bases). Trimming removed 3 bases at V and 6 bases at J, with 12 bases between. Germline CDR1 SGHRS, CDR2 YFSETQ. The CDR3 runs 13 residues. The CDR3 coding sequence is TGCGCCAGCAGCTCGGAAGGGGTGGATGGCTACACCTTC. This sequence encodes CASSSEGVDGYTF.

This clonotype came up a few times. The chain recombines TRBV4-1 with TRBJ2-7, with D maybe TRBD2 (5 bases). The germline CDR1 and CDR2 sequences are MGHRA and YSYEKL. The CDR3 sequence is 16 residues long. The V gene lost 4 bases and the J gene lost 0 bases, with 16 bases spanning the gap. DNA of the CDR3: TGCGCCAGCAGCCTCCGTAACTTCGAGGGCTCCTACGAGCAGTACTTC. This sequence encodes CASSLRNFEGSYEQYF.

This clonotype was detected a few times. The CDR3 sequence: CASSPPVGSRWETSYNEQFF. The CDR3 nucleotides read TGTGCCAGCTCACCACCGGTTGGTAGCCGGTGGGAGACCTCCTACAATGAGCAGTTCTTC. The chain employs TRBV18 and TRBJ2-1, with D perhaps TRBD2 (5 bases). V was cut by 0 bases and J by 0 bases, with 21 bases left in between. The CDR3 consists of 20 residues. Looked up from germline, CDR1 is KGHSH and CDR2 is LQKENI.

This clonotype was detected many times. This chain links TRBV5-1 with TRBJ2-3; D uncertain. V was trimmed by 5 bases and J by 6 bases, leaving 13 bases between them. CDR1 is SGHRS, CDR2 YFSETQ, per germline. This CDR3 spans 13 amino acids. For the CDR3, the DNA is TGCGCCAGCAGTATCGGGCGGTCTGATACGCAGTATTTT. Translated, it gives CASSIGRSDTQYF.

This clonotype has just a few counts. The V call is TRBV20-1, the J call TRBJ2-1; 10 bases are shared with TRBD2. The CDR3 has 13 amino acids. The germline V gene has CDR1 DFQATT and CDR2 SNEGSKA (reference sequence). V was pared by 6 bases and J by 9 bases, with 8 bases of the junction left unmatched. The CDR3 loop reads CSAEEREGGEQFF. CDR3 DNA: TGCAGTGCGGAGGAGCGGGAGGGCGGTGAGCAGTTCTTC.

The V and J genes are TRBV20-1 and TRBJ2-3; TRBD1 matches 7 bases. The germline V gene has CDR1 DFQATT and CDR2 SNEGSKA (reference sequence). V trimming: 3 bases; J trimming: 1 base; junction bases outside the gene matches: 4. The CDR3 is 14 amino acids. In DNA form, the CDR3 reads TGCAGTGCTAGGCTCGGACAGGGCACAGATACGCAGTATTTT. It yields the protein CSARLGQGTDTQYF.

This clonotype was picked up a small number of times. V gene TRBV10-3 combines with J gene TRBJ1-1, with TRBD1 identical over 10 bases. Germline V gene sequence: CDR1 ENHRY, CDR2 SYGVKD. V shed 5 bases and J 1 base; nucleotides not matched to a gene: 4. The CDR3 sequence is 15 residues long. CDR3 region: CAISSRDRGNTEAFF. The CDR3 DNA sequence: TGTGCCATCAGTTCCCGGGACAGGGGGAACACTGAAGCTTTCTTT.

This chain connects TRBV30 to TRBJ1-2; no clear D gene. V was shortened by 0 bases and J by 8 bases, with 22 bases between the two germline ends. Per the germline V gene, CDR1 is GTSNPN and CDR2 is SVGIG (reference sequence). This CDR3 spans 16 amino acids. CDR3 amino acids: CAWSVHLPGPGEGYTF. The CDR3 DNA follows: TGTGCCTGGAGTGTCCACCTTCCCGGGCCCGGGGAAGGCTACACCTTC. Full variable domain (missing parts from reference TRBV30 and TRBJ1-2): SQTIHQWPATLVQPVGSPLSLECTVEGTSNPNLYWYRQAAGRGLQLLFYSVGIGQISSEVPQNLSASRPQDRQFILSSKKLLLSDSGFYLCAWSVHLPGPGEGYTFGSGTRLTVV.

This clonotype was detected only a few times. This chain joins TRBV20-1 and TRBJ2-3; a weak D match, TRBD2 (5 bases). The CDR3 consists of 15 residues. Trimming removed 3 bases at V and 2 bases at J, with 15 bases between. Germline V CDR1 and CDR2: DFQATT, SNEGSKA (reference sequence). The CDR3 here is CSASFRRAVTDTQYF. CDR3 DNA sequence: TGCAGTGCTAGTTTCAGGCGGGCCGTCACAGATACGCAGTATTTT.

The J gene is TRBJ2-7, the V gene TRBV12-3 or TRBV12-4, with D perhaps TRBD1 (5 bases). The CDR3 covers 11 residues. V lost 7 bases to trimming and J lost 6 bases, with 10 bases between them. CDR3 DNA sequence: TGTGCCAGCACCGCAGGGTCCGAGCAGTACTTC. Protein: CASTAGSEQYF.

The chain uses TRBV12-3 or TRBV12-4 and TRBJ2-7; possible D gene TRBD2, 6 bases. This CDR3 is built from 15 residues. V lost 3 bases and J lost 3, with 15 bases in between. The CDR3 here is CASSFSRLAFYEQYF. The DNA of the CDR3 is TGTGCCAGCAGTTTTTCCCGGCTAGCGTTCTACGAGCAGTACTTC.

The rearrangement links TRBV12-3 or TRBV12-4 to TRBJ2-7; D unresolved. CDR3 length: 16 amino acids. V was clipped by 6 bases and J by 0 bases, with 18 bases between them. For the CDR3, the DNA is TGTGCCAGCAGCTCACCCCGGACCTGGGGCTCCTACGAGCAGTACTTC. Its protein is CASSSPRTWGSYEQYF.

V usage is TRBV7-2 and J usage is TRBJ2-2; 9 bases line up with TRBD2. Germline V gene lookup returns CDR1 SGHTA and CDR2 FQGNSA. The CDR3 length is 16 residues. V trimming: 6 bases; J trimming: 2 bases; junction bases outside the gene matches: 7. The CDR3 loop is CASRYSGGANTGELFF. CDR3 coding DNA: TGTGCCAGCAGGTATAGCGGGGGAGCCAACACCGGGGAGCTGTTTTTT.

This clonotype was detected a few times. The chain has TRBV21-1 and TRBJ2-7. TRBV21-1 represents a pseudogene. The CDR3 extends over 16 amino acids. The CDR3 bases are TGTGCCAGCAGCAAAGCTAGCAGGCGGAGCTCCTACGAGCAGTACTTC. This sequence encodes CASSKASRRSSYEQYF.

This clonotype was detected a few times. V gene TRBV4-1 combines with J gene TRBJ1-2, with TRBD1 matching 7 bases. The CDR3 runs to 17 residues. Germline V gene sequence: CDR1 MGHRA, CDR2 YSYEKL. With 2 bases clipped from V and 8 bases from J, the junction kept 17 bases outside the gene matches. The CDR3 protein is CASSQLEGALGLSGYTF. Written as DNA, the CDR3 is TGCGCCAGCAGCCAATTGGAGGGGGCGCTGGGACTAAGCGGCTACACCTTC.

This clonotype was observed many times. This chain links TRBV3-1 with TRBJ1-2; D unresolved. The V end was cut by 0 bases, the J end by 4 bases, with 12 bases between. The CDR3 sequence is 15 residues long. Germline CDR1 LGHDT, CDR2 YNNKEL (reference sequence). This CDR3 reads CASSQDSRLVYGYTF. CDR3 DNA: TGTGCCAGCAGCCAAGATTCGAGACTCGTCTATGGCTACACCTTC.

The sample holds a few counts of this clonotype. V usage is TRBV5-1 and J usage is TRBJ2-1; 10 bases map to TRBD1. Germline CDR1 SGHRS, CDR2 YFSETQ. Trimming cost V 6 bases and J 6 bases; bases outside gene matches: 9. This CDR3 comprises 15 residues. The CDR3 bases are TGCGCCAGCAACGGGTTGACAGGGGGCTCCAATGAGCAGTTCTTC. Residues: CASNGLTGGSNEQFF.

This clonotype was seen a few times. The V and J genes are TRBV28 and TRBJ2-1; D is tentatively TRBD1 or TRBD2 (6 bases each). Germline CDR1 and CDR2: MDHEN and SYDVKM. Trimming left V 6 bases short and J 5 bases short, with 20 bases between. The CDR3 sequence is 16 residues long. CDR3 protein: CASRASFGGAHNEQFF. The CDR3 DNA reads TGTGCCAGCAGAGCAAGTTTCGGGGGCGCTCACAATGAGCAGTTCTTC. Filled out from reference TRBV28 and TRBJ2-1, the complete variable domain reads DVKVTQSSRYLVKRTGEKVFLECVQDMDHENMFWYRQDPGLGLRLIYFSYDVKMKEKGDIPEGYSVSREKKERFSLILESASTNQTSMYLCASRASFGGAHNEQFFGPGTRLTVL.

Here the CDR3 DNA reads TGTGCCAGCAAAAGGACTGGACAAGAGACCCAGTACTTC. This translates into CASKRTGQETQYF. The chain joins TRBV2 to TRBJ2-5; D may be TRBD2 (5 bases). With 7 bases removed from V and 2 bases from J, the gap between germline ends came to 11 bases. This CDR3 is 13 amino acids long. CDR1 is SNHLY, CDR2 FYNNEI, per germline.

The sample holds many counts of this clonotype. The chain recombines TRBV29-1 with TRBJ2-7; the match to TRBD1 covers 10 bases. Germline V gene lookup returns CDR1 SQVTM and CDR2 ANQGSEA. J gave up 2 bases and V 3 bases, and 4 bases lay outside the gene matches. CDR3 length: 14 residues. In DNA, the CDR3 is TGCAGCGTTGAGGTCGGACAGGGGGCCTACGAGCAGTACTTC. It is translated as CSVEVGQGAYEQYF.

The chain links TRBV21-1 to TRBJ1-5. TRBV21-1 is an annotated pseudogene. The CDR3 has 14 amino acids. CDR3 in amino acids: CASSNAIEWQPQHF. The CDR3 nucleotides read TGTGCCAGCAGCAATGCCATCGAATGGCAGCCCCAGCATTTT.

The table lists this clonotype with many counts. The chain links TRBV7-9 to TRBJ2-5, with D perhaps matching TRBD1 or TRBD2 (5 bases each). The ends were cut back, 5 bases at V and 2 bases at J, with 18 bases in the middle. This CDR3 is 16 amino acids long. Germline lookup yields CDR1 SEHNR and CDR2 FQNEAQ (reference sequence). CDR3 region: CASSQLRDLAQETQYF. DNA for the CDR3: TGTGCCAGCAGCCAGCTCCGGGACCTAGCTCAAGAGACCCAGTACTTC. Full variable domain (missing parts from reference TRBV7-9 and TRBJ2-5): DTGVSQNPRHKITKRGQNVTFRCDPISEHNRLYWYRQTLGQGPEFLTYFQNEAQLEKSRLLSDRFSAERPKGSFSTLEIQRTEQGDSAMYLCASSQLRDLAQETQYFGPGTRLLVL.

The rearrangement links TRBV7-9 to TRBJ2-7; the D gene is possibly TRBD1 (6 bases). CDR1 and CDR2 (germline): SEHNR, FQNEAQ (reference sequence). The germline V and J ends were trimmed by 5 bases and 3 bases, with 14 bases remaining between them. This CDR3 has 14 amino acids. The CDR3 DNA follows: TGTGCCAGCAGCCCTCGCGACAGGTTCTACGAGCAGTACTTC. This translates into CASSPRDRFYEQYF.

This clonotype has more than one count but fewer than ten. The chain couples TRBV2 to TRBJ1-2; no reliable D call. This CDR3 has 11 amino acids. V lost 11 bases, J lost 5 bases, and 12 bases lay in between. The germline gives CDR1 SNHLY, CDR2 FYNNEI. CDR3 in amino acids: CAAYLGYGYTF. CDR3 bases: TGTGCCGCCTACCTCGGGTATGGCTACACCTTC.